The 23 T cell receptor beta chains presented below share a single source sample, sequenced in a study of response to subunit inactivated influenza vaccine (dated by TCRdb to 2017 to 2018). The library came from RT-PCR. This sample was sequenced with an Illumina HiSeq 2500. TCRdb trimmed the raw reads at Q25, called clones with MiXCR and kept productive beta chains. Identical CDR3 protein sequences are pooled into one entry, listed with their most common genes and DNA. The sample table records 550,000 to 800,000 distinct CDR3 sequences; approximately 14% of these occur just once. The ten top clones hold 6.5% to 8.5% of the sample. The material sequenced was PBMCs from blood, taken approximately 15 days before vaccination. The receptors derive from a man between 45 and 60 years old who received an inactivated influenza vaccine. Donor details come from another sample of the same person, matched by shared clones.

This clonotype was recorded a few times. The chain couples TRBV11-2 to TRBJ2-7; D assignment may be TRBD1 or TRBD2 (6 bases each). The V and J ends lost 4 bases and 2 bases respectively, with 30 bases between them. The CDR3 extends over 20 amino acids. CDR1 SGHAT and CDR2 FQNNGV come from the germline V gene. CDR3 sequence: CASSWGSGKVGQGRTYEQYF. The DNA for the CDR3 is TGTGCCAGCAGCTGGGGGTCCGGAAAAGTGGGTCAGGGGAGGACCTACGAGCAGTACTTC.

The V and J genes are TRBV18 and TRBJ2-1; the D gene is possibly TRBD1 (6 bases). The V gene's germline CDR1 is KGHSH and CDR2 LQKENI. V gave up 4 bases and J gave up 9 bases, with 13 bases separating them. CDR3 length: 13 amino acids. The CDR3 sequence: CASSLQGNAEQFF. CDR3 coding DNA: TGTGCCAGCTCACTCCAGGGGAACGCTGAGCAGTTCTTC.

This clonotype was counted only a few times. The chain combines TRBV25-1 with TRBJ2-7; D is unclear. Trimming stripped 7 bases from V and 6 bases from J, with 13 bases between. The CDR3 extends over 12 amino acids. Germline V gene sequence: CDR1 MGHDK, CDR2 SYGVNS. The CDR3 sequence: CASMGSGSEQYF. The CDR3 DNA follows: TGTGCCAGCATGGGATCAGGCTCCGAGCAGTACTTC.

This clonotype was picked up a small number of times. The V and J genes are TRBV5-5 and TRBJ1-4; 10 nucleotides agree with TRBD1. CDR3 length equals 14 residues. Per the germline V gene, CDR1 is SGHKS and CDR2 is YYEKEE (reference sequence). J gave up 11 bases and V 4 bases, and 8 bases lay outside the gene matches. DNA of the CDR3: TGTGCCAGCAGCGCGGGGACAGGGGACGCTAAACTGTTTTTT. The encoded protein is CASSAGTGDAKLFF.

V gene TRBV12-3 or TRBV12-4 combines with J gene TRBJ2-1, with 7 bases identical to TRBD2. CDR3 length equals 14 residues. V shed 5 bases and J 6 bases; nucleotides not matched to a gene: 7. CDR3 sequence (DNA): TGTGCCAGCAGTCCAACGGGGGGACCCAATGAGCAGTTCTTC. Encoded protein: CASSPTGGPNEQFF.

The V gene is TRBV7-8, the J gene TRBJ2-3; 11 nucleotides agree with TRBD1. Trimming took 4 bases from V and 2 from J; bases not matched to a gene: 5. CDR1 and CDR2 (germline): SGHVS, FQNEAQ. This CDR3 spans 16 amino acids. The CDR3 DNA follows: TGTGCCAGCAGCTCCTTAGGACAGGGGGCCACAGATACGCAGTATTTT. Its protein is CASSSLGQGATDTQYF.

V gene TRBV4-1 combines with J gene TRBJ2-4; the match to TRBD1 covers 7 bases. The CDR3 totals 15 residues. Trimming removed 6 bases from V and 4 bases from J; junction bases left unmatched: 9. CDR1 is MGHRA and CDR2 is YSYEKL in the germline V gene. DNA for the CDR3: TGCGCCAGCAGAACCCGGGACAGCCTGAAAAACATTCAGTACTTC. The encoded protein is CASRTRDSLKNIQYF.

This clonotype has just a few counts. The chain links TRBV20-1 to TRBJ2-3; D assignment may be TRBD1 or TRBD2 (7 bases each). Germline CDR1 is DFQATT and CDR2 is SNEGSKA (reference sequence). The CDR3 covers 14 residues. Trimming took off 5 bases at V and 4 bases at J, with 16 bases between the two ends. CDR3 loop: CSAPPGGGADTQYF. As DNA, the CDR3 is TGCAGTGCTCCCCCAGGGGGGGGAGCAGATACGCAGTATTTT.

This clonotype turned up a few times. The V call is TRBV20-1, the J call TRBJ2-1; D is possibly TRBD2 (6 bases). This CDR3 has 16 residues. CDR1 DFQATT and CDR2 SNEGSKA come from the germline V gene (reference sequence). With 2 bases removed from V and 5 bases from J, the gap between germline ends came to 19 bases. CDR3 coding DNA: TGCAGTGCTAGACCCTTTATGAGGGAGGCTCACAATGAGCAGTTCTTC. It encodes CSARPFMREAHNEQFF.

The DNA for the CDR3 is TGTGCCAGCAGTTCCTCGACAGGGCGGGGGAATCAGCCCCAGCATTTT. Amino acid sequence: CASSSSTGRGNQPQHF. V and J are TRBV12-3 or TRBV12-4 and TRBJ1-5; TRBD1 agrees at 7 bases. With V trimmed by 4 bases and J by 4 bases, 10 bases remained unmatched. This CDR3 contains 16 residues.

This chain connects TRBV6-2 or TRBV6-3 to TRBJ1-5, with D tentatively TRBD1 (5 bases). CDR1 and CDR2 (germline): MNHEY, SVGEGT. V gave up 7 bases and J gave up 5 bases, with 21 bases separating them. The CDR3 runs 16 residues. DNA of the CDR3: TGTGCCAGCAAAGACGGGGGTGGGGTCTCATATCAGCCCCAGCATTTT. Translating gives CASKDGGGVSYQPQHF.

J is TRBJ1-5 and V is TRBV4-3; D perhaps matches TRBD1 (5 bases). V lost 0 bases, J lost 6 bases, and 12 bases lay in between. Looked up from germline, CDR1 is LGHNA and CDR2 is YSLEER. There are 15 residues in the CDR3. This chain's CDR3 is CASSQDLQGVQPQHF. In nucleotides, the CDR3 is TGCGCCAGCAGCCAAGATTTGCAGGGTGTTCAGCCCCAGCATTTT.

The chain uses TRBV4-3 and TRBJ2-1, with 8 bases fitting TRBD1. CDR1 LGHNA and CDR2 YSLEER come from the germline V gene. The CDR3 loop spans 12 amino acids. V shed 2 bases and J 15 bases; nucleotides not matched to a gene: 6. The CDR3 DNA is TGCGCCAGCAGCCAATCAGGGGGCACGCGGTTCTTC. It encodes CASSQSGGTRFF.

This clonotype was seen at least ten times. CDR3 amino acids: CASSNREGWSYEQYF. The CDR3 bases are TGTGCCAGCAGCAACCGAGAGGGCTGGTCCTACGAGCAGTACTTC. J is TRBJ2-7 and V is TRBV7-6, with D possibly TRBD2 on 5 matching bases. Germline loops: CDR1 SGHVS, CDR2 FNYEAQ. The V end lost 5 bases, the J end lost 1 base, and 15 bases lay between the germline ends. This CDR3 has 15 amino acids.

The chain couples TRBV29-1 to TRBJ2-7; D unresolved. Germline V gene lookup returns CDR1 SQVTM and CDR2 ANQGSEA. With 6 bases removed from V and 0 bases from J, the gap between germline ends came to 15 bases. CDR3 size: 14 residues. The CDR3 here is CSVLPFGISYEQYF. The DNA of the CDR3 is TGCAGCGTACTCCCTTTCGGCATCTCCTACGAGCAGTACTTC.

This clonotype was detected a few times. The CDR3 DNA reads TGTGCCAGCAGTTACTCGACAGGGTCCCAGCATTTT. This gives the protein CASSYSTGSQHF. The chain recombines TRBV6-2 or TRBV6-3 with TRBJ1-5, with 7 nucleotides matching TRBD1. Germline assignment: CDR1 MNHEY and CDR2 SVGEGT. Trimming removed 0 bases from V and 11 bases from J; junction bases left unmatched: 1. The CDR3 sequence is 12 residues long.

The rearrangement joins TRBV7-8 to TRBJ2-7; D uncertain. The CDR3 runs 11 residues. Per the germline V gene, CDR1 is SGHVS and CDR2 is FQNEAQ. Trimming removed 5 bases at V and 7 bases at J, with 9 bases between. DNA for the CDR3: TGTGCCAGCAGCCCTCAACGGGAGCAGTACTTC. Translating gives CASSPQREQYF.

In its sample, this clonotype was seen a few times. The CDR3 region has the DNA TGTGCCAGCAGGGGAACAGGGCCTGGAAACACCATATATTTT. Protein product: CASRGTGPGNTIYF. The chain uses TRBV6-1 and TRBJ1-3; D is perhaps TRBD1 (6 bases). CDR1 is MNHNS, CDR2 SASEGT, per germline. Trimming stripped 6 bases from V and 2 bases from J, with 11 bases between. This CDR3 is 14 amino acids long.

In its sample, this clonotype was seen a few times. The chain combines TRBV15 with TRBJ2-1; D is tentatively TRBD1 or TRBD2 (5 bases each). CDR1 and CDR2 (germline): LNHNV, YYDKDF (reference sequence). V was clipped by 5 bases and J by 6 bases, with 8 bases between them. The CDR3 covers 12 residues. CDR3 region: CATSRGFNEQFF. In DNA, the CDR3 is TGTGCCACCAGCCGGGGCTTCAATGAGCAGTTCTTC. Supplemented by reference TRBV15 and TRBJ2-1, the full variable domain reads DAMVIQNPRYQVTQFGKPVTLSCSQTLNHNVMYWYQQKSSQAPKLLFHYYDKDFNNEADTPDNFQSRRPNTSFCFLDIRSPGLGDTAMYLCATSRGFNEQFFGPGTRLTVL.

The chain joins TRBV4-2 to TRBJ2-7, with 8 bases fitting TRBD1. V lost 1 base and J lost 3; bases outside the gene matches: 5. CDR3 length: 15 amino acids. Germline CDR1 is LGHNA and CDR2 is YNFKEQ. DNA for the CDR3: TGTGCCAGCAGCCAAGGCAGGGGGCTTGACTACGAGCAGTACTTC. It is translated as CASSQGRGLDYEQYF.

V usage is TRBV5-1 and J usage is TRBJ2-2; D is undetermined. Per the germline V gene, CDR1 is SGHRS and CDR2 is YFSETQ. Trimming took off 0 bases at V and 6 bases at J, with 9 bases between the two ends. The CDR3 consists of 14 residues. CDR3 nucleotides: TGCGCCAGCAGCTTGGGCTTCGGACCCGGGGAGCTGTTTTTT. This codes for CASSLGFGPGELFF.

This clonotype has a handful of counts. The chain employs TRBV5-1 and TRBJ2-7, with TRBD2 identical over 11 bases. This CDR3 comprises 15 residues. Germline-derived CDR1 and CDR2 are SGHRS and YFSETQ. The V segment lost 4 bases and the J segment 3 bases; nucleotides outside the gene matches: 6. The DNA of the CDR3 is TGCGCCAGCAGCGGAACTAGCGGGAGCTTCTACGAGCAGTACTTC. Amino acid sequence: CASSGTSGSFYEQYF.

J is TRBJ1-3 and V is TRBV7-2; D is possibly TRBD1 (5 bases). Germline values: CDR1 SGHTA, CDR2 FQGNSA. This CDR3 has 14 residues. Trimming pared 5 bases from V and 0 bases from J, leaving 8 bases between. The CDR3 sequence: CASSEDTSGNTIYF. The CDR3 DNA is TGTGCCAGCAGCGAGGACACCTCTGGAAACACCATATATTTT.